This TCR beta chain was recovered during a study of beta chain features in type 1 diabetes. General observations from the study: Type 1 diabetes patients had moderately but significantly shorter TCRB CDR3s in all four CD4+ subsets.

This clone came up a few times. Its specificity is not known. Trimming stripped 1 base from V and 1 base from J, with 13 bases between. Germline lookup yields CDR1 GTSNPN and CDR2 SVGIG (reference sequence). The CDR3 covers 15 residues. The authors reverse transcribed all of the isolated RNA, so sequencing captured expressed TCRB transcripts. Some clones are missing from TCRdb's copy, which holds only in-frame ones; the method was immunoSEQ multiplex PCR. The sample contains roughly 170,000 clones, about 12% of which appear only once. Material: central memory CD4+ T cells from blood. This clonotype was obtained from a woman in her late teens or twenties in good health. The genes are TRBV30 and TRBJ1-1; D may be TRBD1 (5 bases). The CDR3 reads CAWSGGLGTNTEAFF. The DNA for the CDR3 is TGTGCCTGGAGTGGGGGACTTGGGACGAACACTGAAGCTTTCTTT.